Presented here are 32 T cell receptor beta chains from one specimen sequenced in a study of blood T cells in healthy people across ages. Sample-barcoded 5' priming and a J-beta primer mix drove a second PCR of about 7 to 12 cycles. MiXCR, applied by TCRdb to the 5' RACE reads, yields one record per CDR3 protein. The repertoire consists of about 1.1 million distinct CDR3 sequences, with around two fifths occurring once and the leading ten covering around 13%. Sequencing was carried out using blood. These receptors came from a man younger than 35 in good health.

The chain combines TRBV6-1 with TRBJ2-7, with D uncertain. The V end was cut by 1 base, the J end by 1 base, with 5 bases between. Germline V gene data show CDR1 as MNHNS and CDR2 as SASEGT. This CDR3 has 13 amino acids. CDR3 sequence (DNA): TGTGCCAGCAGTGAAGGGGATTCCTACGAGCAGTACTTC. Translating gives CASSEGDSYEQYF.

The rearrangement joins TRBV15 to TRBJ2-7; the D call may be TRBD1 or TRBD2 (5 bases each). This CDR3 region has 14 residues. Trimming pared 0 bases from V and 7 bases from J, leaving 13 bases between. Germline V gene data show CDR1 as LNHNV and CDR2 as YYDKDF (reference sequence). In DNA form, the CDR3 reads TGTGCCACCAGCAGAGATCTCCGGGACGGAGAGCAGTACTTC. Its protein is CATSRDLRDGEQYF.

Ten or more counts support this clonotype. CDR3 sequence reads: CASSVGQSTDTQYF. Here the CDR3 DNA reads TGTGCCAGCAGCGTGGGACAGTCCACAGATACGCAGTATTTT. The gene calls are TRBV13 and TRBJ2-3, with 7 bases aligning to TRBD1. This CDR3 is 14 amino acids long. Germline CDR1 is PRHDT and CDR2 is FYEKMQ (reference sequence). V lost 5 bases, J lost 2 bases, and 4 bases stayed unmatched.

This chain connects TRBV7-8 to TRBJ2-3; no reliable D call. The CDR3 totals 14 residues. CDR1 and CDR2 from the germline V gene are SGHVS and FQNEAQ. V gave up 5 bases and J gave up 1 base, with 10 bases separating them. CDR3 amino acids: CASSPYGGTDTQYF. CDR3 coding DNA: TGTGCCAGCAGCCCGTATGGGGGCACAGATACGCAGTATTTT.

This rearrangement joins TRBV6-2 or TRBV6-3 to TRBJ1-2, with 7 bases identical to TRBD1. J was trimmed by 8 bases and V by 6 bases; bases with no gene match: 15. The CDR3 consists of 15 residues. From germline, CDR1 is MNHEY and CDR2 SVGEGT. CDR3 region: CASSPAGTESRGYTF. The CDR3 bases are TGTGCCAGCAGCCCTGCCGGGACAGAATCCAGAGGCTACACCTTC.

The V call is TRBV6-6, the J call TRBJ2-1; TRBD1 matches at 7 bases. Per germline, CDR1 MNHNY and CDR2 SVGAGI (reference sequence). V lost 6 bases and J lost 3; bases outside the gene matches: 5. The CDR3 is 14 amino acids. Here the CDR3 reads CASRNRGDYNEQFF. CDR3 sequence (DNA): TGTGCCAGCAGAAACAGGGGCGACTACAATGAGCAGTTCTTC.

The J gene is TRBJ1-1, the V gene TRBV9; TRBD1 matches 7 bases. Germline lookup yields CDR1 SGDLS and CDR2 YYNGEE. Trimming took 3 bases from V and 6 from J; bases not matched to a gene: 14. CDR3 length: 16 residues. The chain's CDR3 is CASSAQPRQGTPEAFF. CDR3 DNA: TGTGCCAGCAGCGCTCAACCGAGACAGGGTACGCCTGAAGCTTTCTTT.

In its sample, this clonotype was seen once. The chain carries TRBV4-1 and TRBJ1-1; 11 nucleotides match TRBD1. V dropped 5 bases and J dropped 4; count of bases not matched to a gene: 6. Germline CDR1 reads MGHRA; CDR2 reads YSYEKL. The CDR3 runs to 15 residues. CDR3 nucleotide sequence: TGCGCCAGCAGCAAAGGGACAGGGGGTTCCACTGAAGCTTTCTTT. Translating it yields CASSKGTGGSTEAFF.

This clonotype was found many times. The V and J genes are TRBV6-5 and TRBJ1-5; a weak D match, TRBD1 (5 bases). CDR3 length equals 13 residues. Trimming removed 4 bases from V and 6 bases from J, with 10 bases in between. Per germline, CDR1 MNHEY and CDR2 SVGAGI. This CDR3 is CASSSQGAQPQHF. The CDR3 region has the DNA TGTGCCAGCAGTTCCCAGGGAGCTCAGCCCCAGCATTTT.

J is TRBJ1-1 and V is TRBV6-5, with D maybe TRBD1 (5 bases). Trimming cost V 0 bases and J 1 base, with 18 bases left between them. The germline gives CDR1 MNHEY, CDR2 SVGAGI. CDR3 length: 18 residues. CDR3 residues: CASSYSIWSAGENTEAFF. CDR3 nucleotides: TGTGCCAGCAGTTACTCGATTTGGAGCGCGGGGGAGAACACTGAAGCTTTCTTT.

A few counts support this clonotype. The V and J genes are TRBV20-1 and TRBJ2-1, with a tentative D call TRBD2 (5 bases). Germline V lookup: CDR1 DFQATT, CDR2 SNEGSKA (reference sequence). Trimming left V 1 base short and J 6 bases short, with 13 bases between. The CDR3 extends over 14 amino acids. CDR3 nucleotide sequence: TGCAGTGCTAGAGGGACCTCCGCGGGCAATGAGCAGTTCTTC. Its protein is CSARGTSAGNEQFF.

The chain employs TRBV14 and TRBJ1-2; D is possibly TRBD1 (6 bases). Per germline, CDR1 SGHDN and CDR2 FVKESK. V gave up 4 bases and J gave up 2 bases, with 23 bases separating them. This CDR3 spans 18 amino acids. In DNA form, the CDR3 reads TGTGCCAGCAGCCCACCCGGGTGGGGGCTTAAGTGGAACTATGGCTACACCTTC. Translation gives CASSPPGWGLKWNYGYTF.

The table lists this clonotype with a few counts. This rearrangement joins TRBV20-1 to TRBJ2-2, with 7 bases aligning to TRBD1. The germline gives CDR1 DFQATT, CDR2 SNEGSKA (reference sequence). This CDR3 spans 17 amino acids. Trimming cost V 5 bases and J 5 bases; bases outside gene matches: 17. CDR3 nucleotides: TGCAGTGCTCTCAATACAGAAGGACAGGCGAGAACCGGGGAGCTGTTTTTT. Translation: CSALNTEGQARTGELFF.

This chain links TRBV5-1 with TRBJ2-1; perhaps D is TRBD1 or TRBD2 (5 bases each). The germline CDR1 and CDR2 sequences are SGHRS and YFSETQ. The CDR3 extends over 18 amino acids. The ends were cut back, 0 bases at V and 7 bases at J, with 23 bases in the middle. CDR3: CASSLDRLGTSRMNEQFF. The CDR3 DNA reads as TGCGCCAGCAGCTTGGACCGTCTTGGGACCAGCCGGATGAATGAGCAGTTCTTC.

The V and J genes are TRBV5-5 and TRBJ1-1; 11 bases fit TRBD1. The CDR3 is 13 amino acids. The V and J ends lost 2 bases and 10 bases, in that order; junction bases with no gene match: 4. Germline CDR1 is SGHKS and CDR2 is YYEKEE (reference sequence). The CDR3 coding sequence is TGTGCCAGCAGCTTTGGACAGGGGGCTTCAGCTTTCTTT. Translated: CASSFGQGASAFF.

The V call is TRBV12-3 or TRBV12-4, the J call TRBJ2-3; possibly TRBD1 or TRBD2 for D (5 bases each). This CDR3 comprises 14 residues. The V end lost 6 bases, the J end lost 4 bases, and 14 bases lay between the germline ends. The CDR3 reads CASRRVMGADTQYF. The CDR3 region has the DNA TGTGCCAGCAGACGCGTTATGGGGGCAGATACGCAGTATTTT.

In this sample, this clonotype turned up a few times. The gene calls are TRBV6-2 or TRBV6-3 and TRBJ1-5, with D uncertain. Germline CDR1 reads MNHEY; CDR2 reads SVGEGT. Deletions cut 0 bases from V and 11 bases from J, with 11 bases between. There are 13 residues in the CDR3. For the CDR3, the DNA is TGTGCCAGCAGTTACTCGGGGTTGGGGACCCAGCATTTT. Translated: CASSYSGLGTQHF.

The chain carries TRBV20-1 and TRBJ2-5; the D gene could be TRBD1 or TRBD2 (5 bases each). CDR3 length: 14 amino acids. The V gene lost 7 bases and the J gene lost 11 bases, with 26 bases spanning the gap. Germline loops: CDR1 DFQATT, CDR2 SNEGSKA (reference sequence). In nucleotides, the CDR3 is TGCAGTGTAGTTGGGGACGGTCCCTTACGAGAGCAGTACTTC. This gives the protein CSVVGDGPLREQYF.

This clonotype has more than one count but fewer than ten. The V gene is TRBV7-2, the J gene TRBJ2-7, with 9 bases identical to TRBD2. V lost 6 bases, J lost 2 bases, and 8 bases stayed unmatched. The germline gives CDR1 SGHTA, CDR2 FQGNSA. This CDR3 comprises 15 residues. CDR3 region: CASSPLGLAAYEQYF. CDR3 bases: TGTGCCAGCAGTCCCTTGGGACTAGCAGCCTACGAGCAGTACTTC.

This clonotype appeared a few times. This rearrangement joins TRBV9 to TRBJ2-1; D unclear. Germline lookup yields CDR1 SGDLS and CDR2 YYNGEE. The ends were cut back, 2 bases at V and 6 bases at J, with 15 bases in the middle. The CDR3 has 15 amino acids. CDR3 loop: CASSVDVGSSNEQFF. CDR3 DNA: TGTGCCAGCAGCGTTGATGTCGGCTCCAGCAATGAGCAGTTCTTC.

The chain combines TRBV7-2 with TRBJ1-1; D call uncertain. The CDR3 length is 15 residues. Germline V gene lookup returns CDR1 SGHTA and CDR2 FQGNSA. V was shortened by 5 bases and J by 0 bases, with 13 bases between the two germline ends. For the CDR3, the DNA is TGTGCCAGCAGCCCCGCGTCACAGTTGAACACTGAAGCTTTCTTT. Protein product: CASSPASQLNTEAFF.

The chain links TRBV5-1 to TRBJ2-1; possibly TRBD1 or TRBD2 for D (5 bases each). Germline V gives CDR1 SGHRS, CDR2 YFSETQ. The CDR3 spans 14 residues. V lost 2 bases and J lost 10, with 16 bases in between. The CDR3 here is CASSFNAGTHEQFF. The CDR3 DNA reads TGCGCCAGCAGCTTCAACGCCGGGACCCACGAGCAGTTCTTC. Together with reference TRBV5-1 and TRBJ2-1, the CDR3 gives the full variable domain: KAGVTQTPRYLIKTRGQQVTLSCSPISGHRSVSWYQQTPGQGLQFLFEYFSETQRNKGNFPGRFSGRQFSNSRSEMNVSTLELGDSALYLCASSFNAGTHEQFFGPGTRLTVL.

The CDR3 DNA follows: TGTGCCAGCAGCCAAGGTTATTGGAGGGGGACCCATGGCTACACCTTC. Protein: CASSQGYWRGTHGYTF. This chain uses TRBV3-1 with TRBJ1-2, with D maybe TRBD1 (6 bases). This CDR3 spans 16 amino acids. Trimming left V 1 base short and J 6 bases short, with 18 bases between. In germline, CDR1 is LGHDT, CDR2 YNNKEL (reference sequence).

V usage is TRBV12-3 or TRBV12-4 and J usage is TRBJ1-2, with no clear D. Trimming pared 5 bases from V and 5 bases from J, leaving 15 bases between. The CDR3 sequence is 14 residues long. This CDR3 is CASSVSREEYGYTF. The CDR3 DNA follows: TGTGCCAGCAGTGTGAGTAGGGAAGAATATGGCTACACCTTC.

The chain links TRBV7-2 to TRBJ1-2; a possible D gene is TRBD1 (5 bases). Germline V gives CDR1 SGHTA, CDR2 FQGNSA. The CDR3 length is 16 residues. V lost 1 base, J lost 2 bases, and 14 bases lay in between. The CDR3 nucleotides read TGTGCCAGCAGCTTAGTACGCTCGGGGCAAAACTATGGCTACACCTTC. Its translation: CASSLVRSGQNYGYTF.

This clonotype occurred a few times. The chain couples TRBV20-1 to TRBJ2-1; 7 nucleotides match TRBD1. Germline lookup yields CDR1 DFQATT and CDR2 SNEGSKA (reference sequence). V dropped 3 bases and J dropped 1; count of bases not matched to a gene: 3. CDR3 length: 14 amino acids. CDR3 bases: TGCAGTGCTAGGCGACAGGGATCCTACAATGAGCAGTTCTTC. Encoded protein: CSARRQGSYNEQFF.

The sample holds a few counts of this clonotype. The V call is TRBV9, the J call TRBJ1-3; the D gene is possibly TRBD1 (5 bases). This CDR3 has 17 amino acids. Trimming left V 0 bases short and J 2 bases short, with 15 bases between. Germline lookup yields CDR1 SGDLS and CDR2 YYNGEE. The CDR3 reads CASSVGGEFSAGNTIYF. CDR3 DNA sequence: TGTGCCAGCAGCGTAGGGGGGGAATTTTCTGCTGGAAACACCATATATTTT. The whole variable domain, filled in from reference TRBV9 and TRBJ1-3, reads DSGVTQTPKHLITATGQRVTLRCSPRSGDLSVYWYQQSLDQGLQFLIQYYNGEERAKGNILERFSAQQFPDLHSELNLSSLELGDSALYFCASSVGGEFSAGNTIYFGEGSWLTVV.

This clonotype was seen just once. The chain carries TRBV6-1 and TRBJ2-3; D remains ambiguous. V was clipped by 1 base and J by 14 bases, with 13 bases between them. CDR1 and CDR2 from the germline V gene are MNHNS and SASEGT. The CDR3 has 12 residues. In nucleotides, the CDR3 is TGTGCCAGCAGTGAAGAGTCGTGGACCCGGTATTTT. Encoded protein: CASSEESWTRYF.

This chain connects TRBV6-5 to TRBJ1-1, with TRBD1 matching 9 bases. The CDR3 is 16 amino acids. The ends lost 2 bases at V and 4 bases at J; junction bases unmatched: 8. Per the germline V gene, CDR1 is MNHEY and CDR2 is SVGAGI. The chain's CDR3 is CASSYGPGQGITEAFF. For the CDR3, the DNA is TGTGCCAGCAGTTACGGCCCCGGACAGGGGATCACTGAAGCTTTCTTT.

This clonotype has more than one count but fewer than ten. The chain uses TRBV4-2 and TRBJ2-3; 13 bases align to TRBD2. The V segment lost 0 bases and the J segment 9 bases; nucleotides outside the gene matches: 6. Germline V lookup: CDR1 LGHNA, CDR2 YNFKEQ. The CDR3 contains 16 residues. The CDR3 coding sequence is TGTGCCAGCAGCCAAGAAGGGGGACTAGCGGGAAAAACGCAGTATTTT. This codes for CASSQEGGLAGKTQYF.

The CDR3 DNA reads as TGTGCCAGCAGTGATCGGACTAGCGGGGGAGATGAGCAGTTCTTC. The encoded protein is CASSDRTSGGDEQFF. This chain links TRBV2 with TRBJ2-1; TRBD2 aligns across 13 bases. The ends lost 3 bases at V and 8 bases at J; junction bases unmatched: 4. There are 15 residues in the CDR3. Germline values: CDR1 SNHLY, CDR2 FYNNEI. Drawing the rest from reference TRBV2 and TRBJ2-1, the complete variable domain is EPEVTQTPSHQVTQMGQEVILRCVPISNHLYFYWYRQILGQKVEFLVSFYNNEISEKSEIFDDQFSVERPDGSNFTLKIRSTKLEDSAMYFCASSDRTSGGDEQFFGPGTRLTVL.

This clonotype has more than one count but fewer than ten. The V call is TRBV5-3, the J call TRBJ2-2; D unclear. TRBV5-3 is reported as an ORF; its role is uncertain. The V and J ends lost 0 bases and 0 bases respectively, with 6 bases between them. CDR3 length: 15 residues. CDR3 coding DNA: TGTGCCAGAAGCTTGGTGGCGACGAACACCGGGGAGCTGTTTTTT. Translating gives CARSLVATNTGELFF.